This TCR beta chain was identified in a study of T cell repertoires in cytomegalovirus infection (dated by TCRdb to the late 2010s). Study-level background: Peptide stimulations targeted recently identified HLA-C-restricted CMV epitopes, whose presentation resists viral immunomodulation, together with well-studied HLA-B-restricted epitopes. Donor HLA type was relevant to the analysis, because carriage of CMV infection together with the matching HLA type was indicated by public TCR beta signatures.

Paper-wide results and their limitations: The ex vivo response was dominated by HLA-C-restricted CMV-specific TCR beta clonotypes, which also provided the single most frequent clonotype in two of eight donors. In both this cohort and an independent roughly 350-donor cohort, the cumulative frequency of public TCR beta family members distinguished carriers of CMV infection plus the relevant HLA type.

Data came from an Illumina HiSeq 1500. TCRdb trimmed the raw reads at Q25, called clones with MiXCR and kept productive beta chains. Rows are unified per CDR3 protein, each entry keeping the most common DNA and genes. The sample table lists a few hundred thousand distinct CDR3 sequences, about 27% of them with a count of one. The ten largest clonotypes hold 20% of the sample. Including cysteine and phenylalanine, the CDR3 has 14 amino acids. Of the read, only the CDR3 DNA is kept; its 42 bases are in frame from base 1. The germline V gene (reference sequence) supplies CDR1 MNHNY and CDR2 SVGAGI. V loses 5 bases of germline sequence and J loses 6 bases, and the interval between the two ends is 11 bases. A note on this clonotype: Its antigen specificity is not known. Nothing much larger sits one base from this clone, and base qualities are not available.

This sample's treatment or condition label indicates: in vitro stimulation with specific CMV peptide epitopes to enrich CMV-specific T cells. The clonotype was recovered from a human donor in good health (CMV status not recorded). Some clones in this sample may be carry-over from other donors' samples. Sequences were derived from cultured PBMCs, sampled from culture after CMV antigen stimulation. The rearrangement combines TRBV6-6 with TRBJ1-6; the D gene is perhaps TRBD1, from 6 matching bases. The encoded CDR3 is CASSPTGTNSPLHF. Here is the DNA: TGTGCCAGCAGTCCCACAGGGACTAATTCACCCCTCCACTTT.